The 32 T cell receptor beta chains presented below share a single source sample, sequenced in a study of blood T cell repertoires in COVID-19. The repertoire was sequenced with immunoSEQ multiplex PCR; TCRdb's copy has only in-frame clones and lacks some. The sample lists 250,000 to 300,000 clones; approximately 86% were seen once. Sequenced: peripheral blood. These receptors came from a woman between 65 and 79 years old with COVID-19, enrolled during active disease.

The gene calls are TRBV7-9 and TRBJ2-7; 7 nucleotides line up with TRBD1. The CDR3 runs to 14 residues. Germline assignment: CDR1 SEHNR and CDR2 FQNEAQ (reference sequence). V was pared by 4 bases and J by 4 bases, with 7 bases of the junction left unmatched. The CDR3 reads CASSSPSGGYEQYF. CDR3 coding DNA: TGTGCCAGCAGCTCTCCGTCAGGGGGATACGAGCAGTACTTC.

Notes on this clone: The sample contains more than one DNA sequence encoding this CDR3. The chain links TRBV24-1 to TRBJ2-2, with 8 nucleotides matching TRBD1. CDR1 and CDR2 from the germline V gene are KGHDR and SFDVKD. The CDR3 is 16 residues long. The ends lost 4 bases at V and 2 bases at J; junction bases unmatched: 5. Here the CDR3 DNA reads TGTGCCACCAGTGACCGAGGACAGGGAAACACCGGGGAGCTGTTTTTT. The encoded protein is CATSDRGQGNTGELFF.

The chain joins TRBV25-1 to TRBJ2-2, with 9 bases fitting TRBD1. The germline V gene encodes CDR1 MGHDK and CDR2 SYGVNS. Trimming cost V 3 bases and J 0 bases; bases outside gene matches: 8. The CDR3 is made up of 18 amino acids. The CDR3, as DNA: TGTGCCAGCAGTGATCCCTTTAGACAGGGGGCGAACACCGGGGAGCTGTTTTTT. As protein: CASSDPFRQGANTGELFF. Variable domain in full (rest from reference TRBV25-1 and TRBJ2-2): EADIYQTPRYLVIGTGKKITLECSQTMGHDKMYWYQQDPGMELHLIHYSYGVNSTEKGDLSSESTVSRIRTEHFPLTLESARPSHTSQYLCASSDPFRQGANTGELFFGEGSRLTVL.

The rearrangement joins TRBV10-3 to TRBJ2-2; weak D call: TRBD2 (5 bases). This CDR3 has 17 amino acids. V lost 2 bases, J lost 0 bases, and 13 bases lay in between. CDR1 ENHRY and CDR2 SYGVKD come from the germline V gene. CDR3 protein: CAISERGDITNTGELFF. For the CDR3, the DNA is TGTGCCATCAGTGAGCGGGGAGATATTACGAACACCGGGGAGCTGTTTTTT.

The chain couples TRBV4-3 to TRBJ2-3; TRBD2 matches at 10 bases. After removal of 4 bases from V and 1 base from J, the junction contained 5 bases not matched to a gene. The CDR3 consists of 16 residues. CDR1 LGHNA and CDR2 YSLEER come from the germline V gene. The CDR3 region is CASSLAGGIGTDTQYF. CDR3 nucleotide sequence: TGCGCCAGCAGCCTAGCGGGGGGCATTGGCACAGATACGCAGTATTTT.

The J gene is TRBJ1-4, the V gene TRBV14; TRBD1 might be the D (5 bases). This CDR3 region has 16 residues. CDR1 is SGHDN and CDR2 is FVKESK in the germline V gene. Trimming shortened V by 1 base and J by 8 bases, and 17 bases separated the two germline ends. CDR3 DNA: TGTGCCAGCAGCCAAGTCGGAGACAGCAAGGGGGAAAAACTGTTTTTT. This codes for CASSQVGDSKGEKLFF.

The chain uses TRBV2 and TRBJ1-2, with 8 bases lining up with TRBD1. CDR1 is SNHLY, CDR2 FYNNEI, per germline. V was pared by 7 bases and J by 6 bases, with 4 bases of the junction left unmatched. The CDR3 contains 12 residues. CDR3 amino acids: CASTDRGDGYTF. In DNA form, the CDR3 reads TGTGCCAGCACCGACAGGGGAGATGGCTACACCTTC.

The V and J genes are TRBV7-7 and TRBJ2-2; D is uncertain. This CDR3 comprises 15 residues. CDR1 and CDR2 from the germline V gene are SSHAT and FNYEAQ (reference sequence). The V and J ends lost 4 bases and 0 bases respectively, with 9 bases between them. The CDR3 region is CASSSTTSNTGELFF. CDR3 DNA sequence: TGTGCCAGCAGCTCTACGACATCGAACACCGGGGAGCTGTTTTTT.

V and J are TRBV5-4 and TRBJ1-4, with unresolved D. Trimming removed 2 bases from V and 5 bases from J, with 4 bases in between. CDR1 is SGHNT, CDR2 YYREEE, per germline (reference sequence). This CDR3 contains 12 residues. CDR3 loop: CASSFRNEKLFF. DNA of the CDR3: TGTGCCAGCAGCTTCAGAAATGAAAAACTGTTTTTT.

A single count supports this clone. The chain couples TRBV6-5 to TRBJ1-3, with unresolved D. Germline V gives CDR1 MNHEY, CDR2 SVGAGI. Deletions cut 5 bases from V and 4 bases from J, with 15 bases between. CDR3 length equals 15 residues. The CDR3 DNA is TGTGCCAGCAGTCCTCAGACCGGAGGCGGAAACACCATATATTTT. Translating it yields CASSPQTGGGNTIYF.

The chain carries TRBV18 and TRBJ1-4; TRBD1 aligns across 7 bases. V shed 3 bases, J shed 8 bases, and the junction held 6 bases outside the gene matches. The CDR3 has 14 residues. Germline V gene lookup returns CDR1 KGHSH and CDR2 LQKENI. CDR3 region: CASSPSDRREKLFF. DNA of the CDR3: TGTGCCAGCTCACCTTCGGACAGGCGGGAAAAACTGTTTTTT.

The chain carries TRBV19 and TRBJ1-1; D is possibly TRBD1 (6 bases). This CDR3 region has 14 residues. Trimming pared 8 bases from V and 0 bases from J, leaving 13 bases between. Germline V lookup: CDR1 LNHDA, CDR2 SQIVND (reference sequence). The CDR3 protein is CASRQERMNTEAFF. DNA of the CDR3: TGTGCCAGTCGACAGGAGCGGATGAACACTGAAGCTTTCTTT. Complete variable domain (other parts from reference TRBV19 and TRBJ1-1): DGGITQSPKYLFRKEGQNVTLSCEQNLNHDAMYWYRQDPGQGLRLIYYSQIVNDFQKGDIAEGYSVSREKKESFPLTVTSAQKNPTAFYLCASRQERMNTEAFFGQGTRLTVV.

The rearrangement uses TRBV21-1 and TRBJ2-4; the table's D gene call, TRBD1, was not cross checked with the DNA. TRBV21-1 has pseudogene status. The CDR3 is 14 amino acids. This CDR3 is CASKIRVAKNIQYF. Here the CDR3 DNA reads TGTGCCAGCAAAATCAGGGTAGCCAAAAACATTCAGTACTTC.

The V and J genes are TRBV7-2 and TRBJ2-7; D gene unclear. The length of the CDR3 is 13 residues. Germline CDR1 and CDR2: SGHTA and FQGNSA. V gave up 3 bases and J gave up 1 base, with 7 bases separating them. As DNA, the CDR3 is TGTGCCAGCAGCTTCGCCGGGTCCTACGAGCAGTACTTC. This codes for CASSFAGSYEQYF.

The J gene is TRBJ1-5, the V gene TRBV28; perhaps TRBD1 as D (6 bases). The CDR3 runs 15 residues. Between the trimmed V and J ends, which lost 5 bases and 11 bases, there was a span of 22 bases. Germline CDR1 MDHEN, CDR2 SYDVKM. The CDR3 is CASSQQGMGVSAQHF. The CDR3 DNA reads TGTGCCAGCAGTCAGCAGGGGATGGGGGTTTCAGCCCAGCATTTT.

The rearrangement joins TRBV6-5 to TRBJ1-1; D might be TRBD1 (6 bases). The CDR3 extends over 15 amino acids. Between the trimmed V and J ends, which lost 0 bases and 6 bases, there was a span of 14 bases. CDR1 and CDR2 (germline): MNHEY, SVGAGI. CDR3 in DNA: TGTGCCAGCAGTTACTCGAGGACAGTGAATGCTGAAGCTTTCTTT. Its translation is CASSYSRTVNAEAFF.

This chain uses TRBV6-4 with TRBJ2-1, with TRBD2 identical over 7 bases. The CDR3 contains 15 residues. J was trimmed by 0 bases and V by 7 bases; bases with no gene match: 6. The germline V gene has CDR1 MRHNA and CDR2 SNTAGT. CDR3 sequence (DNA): TGTGCCAGCATCGGAGCGGGGCGCTCCTACAATGAGCAGTTCTTC. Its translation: CASIGAGRSYNEQFF.

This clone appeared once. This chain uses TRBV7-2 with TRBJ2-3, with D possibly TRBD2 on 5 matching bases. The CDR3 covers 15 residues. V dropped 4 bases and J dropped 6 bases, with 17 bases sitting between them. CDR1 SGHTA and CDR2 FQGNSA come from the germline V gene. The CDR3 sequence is CASSYGLLESDTQYF. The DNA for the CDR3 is TGTGCCAGCAGCTACGGACTCTTAGAGTCGGATACGCAGTATTTT.

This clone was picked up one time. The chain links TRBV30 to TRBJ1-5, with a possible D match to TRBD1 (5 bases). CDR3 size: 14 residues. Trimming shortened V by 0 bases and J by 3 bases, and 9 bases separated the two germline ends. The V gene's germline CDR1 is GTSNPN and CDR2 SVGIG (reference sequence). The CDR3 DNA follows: TGTGCCTGGAGTGTGGGGCCGTCCAATCAGCCCCAGCATTTT. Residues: CAWSVGPSNQPQHF.

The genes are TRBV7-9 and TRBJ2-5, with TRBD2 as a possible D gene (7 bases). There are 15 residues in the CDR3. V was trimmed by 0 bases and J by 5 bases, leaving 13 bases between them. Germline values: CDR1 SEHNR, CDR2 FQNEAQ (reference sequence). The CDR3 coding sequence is TGTGCCAGCAGCTTAGCGCCGGGGGGCGGGGAGACCCAGTACTTC. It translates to CASSLAPGGGETQYF.

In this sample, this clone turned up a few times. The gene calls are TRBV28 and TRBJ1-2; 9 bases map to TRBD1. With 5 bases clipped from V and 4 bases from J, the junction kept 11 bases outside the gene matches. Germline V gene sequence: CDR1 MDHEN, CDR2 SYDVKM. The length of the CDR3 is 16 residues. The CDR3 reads CASSTRHRGLIYGYTF. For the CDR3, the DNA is TGTGCCAGCAGTACACGACACAGGGGGCTCATCTATGGCTACACCTTC.

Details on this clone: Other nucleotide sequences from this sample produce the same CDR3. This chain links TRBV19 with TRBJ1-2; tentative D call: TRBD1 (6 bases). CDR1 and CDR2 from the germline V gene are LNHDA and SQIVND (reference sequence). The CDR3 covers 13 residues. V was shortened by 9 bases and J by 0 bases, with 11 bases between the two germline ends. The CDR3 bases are TGTGCCAGCAGACAGGACTCTAACTATGGCTACACCTTC. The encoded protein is CASRQDSNYGYTF.

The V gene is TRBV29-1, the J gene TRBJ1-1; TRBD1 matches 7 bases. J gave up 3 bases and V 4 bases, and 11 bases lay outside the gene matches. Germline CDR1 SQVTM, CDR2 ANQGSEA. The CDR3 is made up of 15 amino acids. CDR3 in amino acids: CSVAGTDNSDTEAFF. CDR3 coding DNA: TGCAGCGTTGCCGGGACAGACAATTCAGACACTGAAGCTTTCTTT. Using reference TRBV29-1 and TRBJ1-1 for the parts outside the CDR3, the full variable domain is SAVISQKPSRDICQRGTSLTIQCQVDSQVTMMFWYRQQPGQSLTLIATANQGSEATYESGFVIDKFPISRPNLTFSTLTVSNMSPEDSSIYLCSVAGTDNSDTEAFFGQGTRLTVV.

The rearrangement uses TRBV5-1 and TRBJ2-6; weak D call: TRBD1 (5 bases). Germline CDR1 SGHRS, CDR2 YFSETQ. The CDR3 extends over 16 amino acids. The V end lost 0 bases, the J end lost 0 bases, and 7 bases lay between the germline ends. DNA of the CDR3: TGCGCCAGCAGCTTGGCACAGGCCTCTGGGGCCAACGTCCTGACTTTC. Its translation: CASSLAQASGANVLTF.

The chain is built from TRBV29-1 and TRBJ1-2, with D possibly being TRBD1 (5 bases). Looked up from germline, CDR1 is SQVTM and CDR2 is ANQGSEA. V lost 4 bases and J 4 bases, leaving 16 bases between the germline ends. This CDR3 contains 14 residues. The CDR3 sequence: CSVVPSTATYGYTF. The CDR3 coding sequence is TGCAGCGTTGTACCCTCGACAGCAACCTATGGCTACACCTTC.

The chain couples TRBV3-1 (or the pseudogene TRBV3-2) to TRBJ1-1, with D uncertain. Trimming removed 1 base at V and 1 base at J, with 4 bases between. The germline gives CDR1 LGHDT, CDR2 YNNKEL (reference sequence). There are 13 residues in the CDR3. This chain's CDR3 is CASSQGQNTEAFF. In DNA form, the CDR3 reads TGTGCCAGCAGCCAAGGTCAGAACACTGAAGCTTTCTTT.

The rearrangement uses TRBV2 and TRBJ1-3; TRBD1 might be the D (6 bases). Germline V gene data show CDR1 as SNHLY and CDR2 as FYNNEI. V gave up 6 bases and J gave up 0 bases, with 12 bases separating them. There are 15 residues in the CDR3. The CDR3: CASSEQGSSGNTIYF. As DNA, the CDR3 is TGTGCCAGCAGCGAACAGGGAAGCTCTGGAAACACCATATATTTT.

The CDR3 DNA follows: TGTGCCAGCAGTGACCACAGGGAGTTAACTGAAGCTTTCTTT. It is translated as CASSDHRELTEAFF. This chain joins TRBV2 and TRBJ1-1; a weak D match, TRBD1 (6 bases). V shed 3 bases and J shed 5 bases, with 13 bases lying between them. This CDR3 has 14 amino acids. CDR1 and CDR2 (germline): SNHLY, FYNNEI.

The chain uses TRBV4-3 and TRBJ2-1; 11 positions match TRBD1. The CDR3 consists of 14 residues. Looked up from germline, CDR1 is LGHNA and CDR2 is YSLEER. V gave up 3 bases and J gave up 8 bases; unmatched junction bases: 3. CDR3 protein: CASSHLGQGDEQFF. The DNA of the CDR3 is TGCGCCAGCAGCCACCTGGGACAGGGGGATGAGCAGTTCTTC.

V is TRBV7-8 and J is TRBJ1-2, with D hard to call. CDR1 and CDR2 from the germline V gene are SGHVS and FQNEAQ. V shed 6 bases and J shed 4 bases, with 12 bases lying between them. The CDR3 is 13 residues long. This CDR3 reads CASRPGGSYGYTF. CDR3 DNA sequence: TGTGCCAGCAGACCAGGCGGGTCCTATGGCTACACCTTC.

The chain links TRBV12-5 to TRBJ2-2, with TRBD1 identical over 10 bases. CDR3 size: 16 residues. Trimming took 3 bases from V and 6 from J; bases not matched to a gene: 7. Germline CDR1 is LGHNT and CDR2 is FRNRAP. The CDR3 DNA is TGTGCTAGTGGTTTCTGGACAGGGGGTTATTCCGGGGAGCTGTTTTTT. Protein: CASGFWTGGYSGELFF.

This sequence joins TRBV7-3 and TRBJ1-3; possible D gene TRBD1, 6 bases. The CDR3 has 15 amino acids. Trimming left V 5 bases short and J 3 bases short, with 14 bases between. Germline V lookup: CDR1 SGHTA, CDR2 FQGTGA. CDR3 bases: TGTGCCAGCAGCCCCGATGGGGGCGGTGGAAACACCATATATTTT. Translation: CASSPDGGGGNTIYF.